These 24 T cell receptor beta chains were sequenced from one sample in a study of cytomegalovirus exposure and HLA in healthy donors. Profiled with immunoSEQ multiplex PCR; TCRdb holds only in-frame clones, not every one. Of 90,000 or so clones listed, 85% are singletons. Sequencing input: PBMCs. The receptors stem from a young man in good health and CMV-seropositive.

The V gene is TRBV6-1, the J gene TRBJ2-3; perhaps TRBD1 as D (6 bases). The V end was cut by 6 bases, the J end by 3 bases, with 10 bases between. The germline V gene encodes CDR1 MNHNS and CDR2 SASEGT. This CDR3 is built from 13 residues. As DNA, the CDR3 is TGTGCCAGCAGAGAGGGGGTGACAGATACGCAGTATTTT. Its protein product is CASREGVTDTQYF.

The chain combines TRBV2 with TRBJ1-2; 9 nucleotides match TRBD1. Germline-derived CDR1 and CDR2 are SNHLY and FYNNEI. V gave up 6 bases and J gave up 3 bases; unmatched junction bases: 5. The CDR3 has 14 residues. CDR3 in DNA: TGTGCCAGCAGCGAGGACAGGGGTGACTATGGCTACACCTTC. Translating it yields CASSEDRGDYGYTF. The variable domain in full, with the rest retrieved from reference TRBV2 and TRBJ1-2, is EPEVTQTPSHQVTQMGQEVILRCVPISNHLYFYWYRQILGQKVEFLVSFYNNEISEKSEIFDDQFSVERPDGSNFTLKIRSTKLEDSAMYFCASSEDRGDYGYTFGSGTRLTVV.

The V gene is TRBV6-5, the J gene TRBJ2-3; TRBD2 aligns across 9 bases. With V trimmed by 5 bases and J by 5 bases, 8 bases remained unmatched. The CDR3 is 15 amino acids. CDR1 and CDR2 from the germline V gene are MNHEY and SVGAGI. The chain's CDR3 is CASSPGGRVGDTQYF. For the CDR3, the DNA is TGTGCCAGCAGTCCGGGCGGGAGGGTGGGAGATACGCAGTATTTT.

A single count supports this clone. The chain carries TRBV2 and TRBJ2-2; 7 bases fit TRBD1. The length of the CDR3 is 13 residues. Germline values: CDR1 SNHLY, CDR2 FYNNEI. The V and J ends lost 9 bases and 2 bases, in that order; junction bases with no gene match: 3. The CDR3 loop reads CASEGANTGELFF. The DNA for the CDR3 is TGTGCCAGTGAGGGGGCAAACACCGGGGAGCTGTTTTTT.

This clone has just one count. The rearrangement links TRBV6-5 to TRBJ2-1, with 7 bases aligning to TRBD2. The V and J ends lost 5 bases and 9 bases, in that order; junction bases with no gene match: 13. CDR3 length: 15 amino acids. The germline V gene has CDR1 MNHEY and CDR2 SVGAGI. The CDR3 DNA reads TGTGCCAGCAGTCACAGGACTAGGGGAGTGGGTGAGCAGTTCTTC. It codes for CASSHRTRGVGEQFF.

The CDR3 loop is CASSDPGQSNEQFF. DNA for the CDR3: TGCGCCAGCAGTGACCCCGGACAGTCCAATGAGCAGTTCTTC. The genes are TRBV10-1 and TRBJ2-1, with a tentative D call TRBD1 (6 bases). Trimming removed 3 bases from V and 6 bases from J, with 12 bases in between. The V gene's germline CDR1 is WNHNN and CDR2 SYGVQD (reference sequence). The CDR3 extends over 14 amino acids.

V gene TRBV6-6 combines with J gene TRBJ2-1, with D perhaps matching TRBD2 (6 bases). CDR3 length: 16 residues. V was shortened by 2 bases and J by 9 bases, with 20 bases between the two germline ends. Germline V CDR1 and CDR2: MNHNY, SVGAGI (reference sequence). The CDR3: CASSYLAAREDREQFF. The CDR3 DNA is TGTGCCAGCAGTTACCTAGCCGCTAGGGAGGACCGTGAGCAGTTCTTC.

V usage is TRBV9 and J usage is TRBJ2-7; D perhaps matches TRBD1 (5 bases). Trimming removed 4 bases at V and 3 bases at J, with 11 bases between. Germline CDR1 and CDR2: SGDLS and YYNGEE. The CDR3 runs to 13 residues. CDR3 sequence reads: CASSPLRGYEQYF. CDR3 sequence (DNA): TGTGCCAGCAGCCCGCTAAGGGGCTACGAGCAGTACTTC.

The V and J genes are TRBV6-4 and TRBJ2-2, with D possibly matching TRBD1 (6 bases). The V gene's germline CDR1 is MRHNA and CDR2 SNTAGT. Between the trimmed V and J ends, which lost 4 bases and 6 bases, there was a span of 21 bases. The CDR3 contains 17 residues. CDR3 sequence (DNA): TGTGCCAGCAGTGGGGGGCAGGACACCCGAGAGCCCGGGGAGCTGTTTTTT. Its translation is CASSGGQDTREPGELFF.

This clone was seen more than once but under ten times. The CDR3 region is CASSPGTNPGETQYF. CDR3 in DNA: TGCGCCAGCAGCCCCGGGACAAATCCAGGGGAGACCCAGTACTTC. The rearrangement links TRBV5-1 to TRBJ2-5, with D perhaps matching TRBD1 (6 bases). The CDR3 has 15 amino acids. Germline V gives CDR1 SGHRS, CDR2 YFSETQ. Trimming took off 4 bases at V and 5 bases at J, with 18 bases between the two ends. The full variable domain, completed using reference TRBV5-1 and TRBJ2-5, is KAGVTQTPRYLIKTRGQQVTLSCSPISGHRSVSWYQQTPGQGLQFLFEYFSETQRNKGNFPGRFSGRQFSNSRSEMNVSTLELGDSALYLCASSPGTNPGETQYFGPGTRLLVL.

A single count supports this clone. The chain recombines TRBV6-5 with TRBJ2-7, with D unclear. The CDR3 sequence is 13 residues long. V lost 0 bases and J lost 4, with 7 bases in between. Germline-derived CDR1 and CDR2 are MNHEY and SVGAGI. The CDR3 coding sequence is TGTGCCAGCAGTTACTCTTCCCCGTACGAGCAGTACTTC. Translation: CASSYSSPYEQYF.

The gene calls are TRBV27 and TRBJ2-5, with 12 nucleotides matching TRBD2. CDR3 length: 15 amino acids. CDR1 is MNHEY and CDR2 is SMNVEV in the germline V gene (reference sequence). With V trimmed by 5 bases and J by 4 bases, 5 bases remained unmatched. CDR3 DNA sequence: TGTGCCAGCAGTGAAAGACTAGCGGGAGTAGAGACCCAGTACTTC. Translating gives CASSERLAGVETQYF.

The chain combines TRBV28 with TRBJ2-4; D might be TRBD2 (5 bases). V lost 3 bases and J 2 bases, leaving 8 bases between the germline ends. Germline V gene sequence: CDR1 MDHEN, CDR2 SYDVKM. The CDR3 contains 14 residues. CDR3 sequence: CASSFPGSKNIQYF. In DNA form, the CDR3 reads TGTGCCAGCAGTTTTCCGGGGTCCAAAAACATTCAGTACTTC. Using reference TRBV28 and TRBJ2-4 for the parts outside the CDR3, the full variable domain is DVKVTQSSRYLVKRTGEKVFLECVQDMDHENMFWYRQDPGLGLRLIYFSYDVKMKEKGDIPEGYSVSREKKERFSLILESASTNQTSMYLCASSFPGSKNIQYFGAGTRLSVL.

The V gene is TRBV6-1, the J gene TRBJ1-1, with D maybe TRBD1 (5 bases). Trimming left V 5 bases short and J 1 base short, with 14 bases between. CDR1 and CDR2 (germline): MNHNS, SASEGT. CDR3 size: 15 residues. The chain's CDR3 is CASSIGHSANTEAFF. DNA of the CDR3: TGTGCCAGCAGTATCGGACATTCGGCGAACACTGAAGCTTTCTTT.

CDR3 residues: CASSPPGQGDEKLFF. The CDR3 DNA reads as TGTGCCAGCTCACCCCCGGGACAGGGGGATGAAAAACTGTTTTTT. The gene calls are TRBV18 and TRBJ1-4; 11 nucleotides match TRBD1. The germline V gene has CDR1 KGHSH and CDR2 LQKENI. The CDR3 loop spans 15 amino acids. Losses at the gene ends were 3 bases for V and 6 bases for J; bases not matched to a gene: 3.

In its sample, this clone was seen once. The chain links TRBV5-4 to TRBJ2-3, with D tentatively TRBD2 (7 bases). The V end was cut by 4 bases, the J end by 8 bases, with 20 bases between. The CDR3 is 15 amino acids. Germline V CDR1 and CDR2: SGHNT, YYREEE (reference sequence). The DNA for the CDR3 is TGTGCCAGCAGCAGGGGGGGGCTAGGCGGGCCTACGCAGTATTTT. Protein sequence: CASSRGGLGGPTQYF.

V and J are TRBV27 and TRBJ1-2; D not certain. There are 13 residues in the CDR3. V dropped 3 bases and J dropped 3 bases, with 8 bases sitting between them. Germline CDR1 MNHEY, CDR2 SMNVEV (reference sequence). The CDR3 loop is CASSFGRYYGYTF. The DNA of the CDR3 is TGTGCCAGCAGTTTTGGCAGGTACTATGGCTACACCTTC.

This clone has a single count. The chain combines TRBV5-6 with TRBJ1-1, with D possibly matching TRBD1 (6 bases). The V gene's germline CDR1 is SGHDT and CDR2 YYEEEE. V gave up 2 bases and J gave up 0 bases, with 11 bases separating them. The CDR3 is made up of 15 amino acids. The CDR3 region has the DNA TGTGCCAGCAGCTTTCAGGGGCAGATGAACACTGAAGCTTTCTTT. Translation: CASSFQGQMNTEAFF.

The rearrangement joins TRBV30 to TRBJ2-3; 10 nucleotides align to TRBD2. The trim removed 1 base at V and 2 bases at J, leaving 3 bases unmatched. Germline loops: CDR1 GTSNPN, CDR2 SVGIG (reference sequence). This CDR3 is 15 amino acids long. The CDR3 bases are TGTGCCTGGAGTGGGACTAGCGGATCCACAGATACGCAGTATTTT. This encodes CAWSGTSGSTDTQYF. Combining the CDR3 with reference TRBV30 and TRBJ2-3 gives the whole variable domain SQTIHQWPATLVQPVGSPLSLECTVEGTSNPNLYWYRQAAGRGLQLLFYSVGIGQISSEVPQNLSASRPQDRQFILSSKKLLLSDSGFYLCAWSGTSGSTDTQYFGPGTRLTVL.

The V call is TRBV13, the J call TRBJ2-1; TRBD1 agrees at 7 bases. Germline V gene data show CDR1 as PRHDT and CDR2 as FYEKMQ (reference sequence). This CDR3 has 15 residues. V shed 7 bases, J shed 7 bases, and the junction held 13 bases outside the gene matches. DNA for the CDR3: TGTGCCAGCACCTTGCGACAGGGTCTAGGTAATGAGCAGTTCTTC. This gives the protein CASTLRQGLGNEQFF.

For the CDR3, the DNA is TGCGCCAGCAGCCATAGGCTAGCGGGAGGCCAAGAGACCCAGTACTTC. Amino acid sequence: CASSHRLAGGQETQYF. V and J are TRBV4-1 and TRBJ2-5; 11 positions agree with TRBD2. Germline V gene lookup returns CDR1 MGHRA and CDR2 YSYEKL. The CDR3 consists of 16 residues. Trimming removed 3 bases from V and 1 base from J; junction bases left unmatched: 4.

The chain carries TRBV5-1 and TRBJ2-1; 7 bases agree with TRBD2. Unmatched junction bases numbered 14, after V lost 0 bases and J lost 11 bases. This CDR3 region has 16 residues. Germline CDR1 is SGHRS and CDR2 is YFSETQ. DNA of the CDR3: TGCGCCAGCAGCTTGGATACGGGAGGCTCCCGCTATCAGCAGTTCTTC. It specifies CASSLDTGGSRYQQFF.

J is TRBJ2-7 and V is TRBV7-2, with 8 bases fitting TRBD2. The CDR3 sequence is 18 residues long. The J segment lost 0 bases and the V segment lost 3 bases, leaving 13 bases of the junction unmatched. CDR1 is SGHTA, CDR2 FQGNSA, per germline. CDR3 DNA: TGTGCCAGCAGCTTTCTGGGGCCACTAGCGGAGAGCTCCTACGAGCAGTACGTC. Translating it yields CASSFLGPLAESSYEQYV.

V gene TRBV5-1 combines with J gene TRBJ2-1; 8 nucleotides match TRBD2. V shed 2 bases, J shed 2 bases, and the junction held 12 bases outside the gene matches. CDR1 is SGHRS and CDR2 is YFSETQ in the germline V gene. CDR3 length: 18 residues. In DNA form, the CDR3 reads TGCGCCAGCAGCTTTGGTCTGGCCCTAGCGGGCACCTACAATGAGCAGTTCTTC. The encoded protein is CASSFGLALAGTYNEQFF.